Following are 14 T cell receptor beta chains from one sample sequenced in a study of spatial heterogeneity in lung cancer. The sample's time point: sample taken at primary tumor resection. A single record per CDR3 protein comes from TCRdb applying MiXCR to the 5' RACE reads. The sample gives about 92,000 distinct CDR3 sequences, roughly 12% of which show up once; more than 40% is in the top ten. The starting material was PBMCs, obtained at surgery. All receptors derive from a male donor with early-stage non-small cell lung cancer.

This clonotype was observed a handful of times. J is TRBJ2-3 and V is TRBV4-3; D is perhaps TRBD1 (5 bases). V was clipped by 0 bases and J by 0 bases, with 13 bases between them. The V gene's germline CDR1 is LGHNA and CDR2 YSLEER. CDR3 length: 17 amino acids. The CDR3 DNA follows: TGCGCCAGCAGCCAAGATGGCCCGGACACCAGCACAGATACGCAGTATTTT. This codes for CASSQDGPDTSTDTQYF.

There are many counts of this clonotype. The CDR3 region is CASSYFRDRDLRGTQYF. The CDR3 coding sequence is TGTGCCAGCAGTTACTTCCGGGACCGAGACCTCCGGGGGACCCAGTACTTC. The V gene is TRBV6-2 or TRBV6-3, the J gene TRBJ2-5; D is possibly TRBD1 or TRBD2 (5 bases each). V was shortened by 1 base and J by 7 bases, with 22 bases between the two germline ends. This CDR3 has 17 amino acids. Per the germline V gene, CDR1 is MNHEY and CDR2 is SVGEGT.

This chain uses TRBV15 with TRBJ1-6, with 7 bases fitting TRBD1. CDR1 and CDR2 from the germline V gene are LNHNV and YYDKDF (reference sequence). V lost 4 bases and J lost 0; bases outside the gene matches: 3. This CDR3 is 16 amino acids long. CDR3 protein: CATSTGGNSYNSPLHF. The CDR3 region has the DNA TGTGCCACCAGCACAGGGGGAAACTCCTATAATTCACCCCTCCACTTT.

V usage is TRBV12-3 or TRBV12-4 and J usage is TRBJ2-1; D uncertain. The V end lost 2 bases, the J end lost 12 bases, and 14 bases lay between the germline ends. The CDR3 length is 13 residues. The CDR3 DNA follows: TGTGCCAGCAGTTTACTCTCTGGGAACTGGCAGTTCTTC. Protein product: CASSLLSGNWQFF.

The table lists this clonotype with a few counts. The chain carries TRBV12-5 and TRBJ2-1; the match to TRBD1 covers 7 bases. This CDR3 is 15 amino acids long. Germline V gene sequence: CDR1 LGHNT, CDR2 FRNRAP. The V and J ends lost 2 bases and 9 bases, in that order; junction bases with no gene match: 10. The CDR3 sequence is CASGLTQGDEGEQFF. CDR3 nucleotides: TGTGCTAGTGGTTTGACGCAGGGGGATGAGGGTGAGCAGTTCTTC.

The table lists this clonotype with a few counts. V and J are TRBV20-1 and TRBJ2-7; 13 nucleotides line up with TRBD2. The CDR3 contains 12 residues. The V gene's germline CDR1 is DFQATT and CDR2 SNEGSKA (reference sequence). With 6 bases clipped from V and 7 bases from J, the junction kept 3 bases outside the gene matches. This CDR3 is CSAPGLAGEQYF. CDR3 DNA: TGCAGTGCCCCGGGACTAGCGGGGGAGCAGTACTTC.

The chain combines TRBV3-1 with TRBJ2-3; possible D gene TRBD2, 6 bases. The CDR3 has 15 amino acids. Trimming removed 0 bases from V and 9 bases from J, with 16 bases in between. CDR1 LGHDT and CDR2 YNNKEL come from the germline V gene (reference sequence). The CDR3 DNA sequence: TGTGCCAGCAGCCAAGATCTGGCGCAGGGAGGCACGCAGTATTTT. Protein product: CASSQDLAQGGTQYF.

The table lists this clonotype with many counts. The chain joins TRBV2 to TRBJ1-1; unclear D gene. Trimming took 2 bases from V and 1 from J, leaving 5 bases between them. CDR1 SNHLY and CDR2 FYNNEI come from the germline V gene. This CDR3 has 13 amino acids. The DNA for the CDR3 is TGTGCCAGCAGTGAATTGGAGAACACTGAAGCTTTCTTT. Its protein product is CASSELENTEAFF.

The table lists this clonotype with a few counts. An end of the junction does not agree with germline; a read error may underlie this. This chain joins TRBV7-9 and TRBJ2-3, with 10 bases aligning to TRBD1. The CDR3 runs to 14 residues. Germline-derived CDR1 and CDR2 are SEHNR and FQNEAQ (reference sequence). The CDR3 nucleotides read TGTGCCAGCAGCTTATCCCTCGACAGGGGGCTCCCGTTTTTT. Protein product: CASSLSLDRGLPFF.

This chain joins TRBV20-1 and TRBJ2-5; D possibly corresponds to TRBD2 (6 bases). Germline V gene data show CDR1 as DFQATT and CDR2 as SNEGSKA (reference sequence). This CDR3 contains 12 residues. V was pared by 5 bases and J by 3 bases, with 10 bases between. This chain's CDR3 is CSARDLKETQYF. Here the CDR3 DNA reads TGCAGTGCTCGGGACTTAAAAGAGACCCAGTACTTC.

The rearrangement uses TRBV18 and TRBJ2-7; 7 bases are shared with TRBD1. The CDR3 sequence is 16 residues long. The V gene's germline CDR1 is KGHSH and CDR2 LQKENI. V was pared by 2 bases and J by 4 bases, with 11 bases of the junction left unmatched. For the CDR3, the DNA is TGTGCCAGCTCACCAAGGGACAGACTGTTCGGTTACGAGCAGTACTTC. This encodes CASSPRDRLFGYEQYF.

V and J are TRBV5-1 and TRBJ2-7; 9 bases fit TRBD2. Unmatched junction bases numbered 6, after V lost 4 bases and J lost 1 base. The germline gives CDR1 SGHRS, CDR2 YFSETQ. The CDR3 consists of 15 residues. The chain's CDR3 is CASSPASGGSYEQYF. The CDR3, as DNA: TGCGCCAGCAGCCCCGCGAGCGGGGGGTCCTACGAGCAGTACTTC.

This clonotype came up a few times. J is TRBJ1-1 and V is TRBV30; D possibly corresponds to TRBD1 (6 bases). This CDR3 is built from 13 residues. Trimming cost V 3 bases and J 8 bases, with 16 bases left between them. Germline V gene data show CDR1 as GTSNPN and CDR2 as SVGIG (reference sequence). The CDR3 region has the DNA TGTGCCTGGAGAAAGGCCGGGACAACCGAAGCTTTCTTT. Protein sequence: CAWRKAGTTEAFF.

This chain connects TRBV29-1 to TRBJ1-2, with D unclear. V was shortened by 7 bases and J by 8 bases, with 14 bases between the two germline ends. Germline V gene sequence: CDR1 SQVTM, CDR2 ANQGSEA. The CDR3 covers 11 residues. CDR3 nucleotide sequence: TGCAGCGCCTTGGCTGTGGGCGGCTACACCTTC. Translation: CSALAVGGYTF. The complete variable domain, with remaining parts taken from reference TRBV29-1 and TRBJ1-2, reads SAVISQKPSRDICQRGTSLTIQCQVDSQVTMMFWYRQQPGQSLTLIATANQGSEATYESGFVIDKFPISRPNLTFSTLTVSNMSPEDSSIYLCSALAVGGYTFGSGTRLTVV.